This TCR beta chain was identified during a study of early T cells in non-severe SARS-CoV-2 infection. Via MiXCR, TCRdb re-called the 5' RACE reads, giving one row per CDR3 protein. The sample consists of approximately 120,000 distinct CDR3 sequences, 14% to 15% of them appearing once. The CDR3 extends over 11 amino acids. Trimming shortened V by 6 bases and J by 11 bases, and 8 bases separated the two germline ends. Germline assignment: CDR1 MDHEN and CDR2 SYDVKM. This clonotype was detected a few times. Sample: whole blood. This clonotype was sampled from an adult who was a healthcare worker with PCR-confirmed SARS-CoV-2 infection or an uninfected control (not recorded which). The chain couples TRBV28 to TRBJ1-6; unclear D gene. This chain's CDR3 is CASSGSPPLHF. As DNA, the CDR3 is TGTGCCAGCAGCGGCTCCCCACCCCTCCACTTT.